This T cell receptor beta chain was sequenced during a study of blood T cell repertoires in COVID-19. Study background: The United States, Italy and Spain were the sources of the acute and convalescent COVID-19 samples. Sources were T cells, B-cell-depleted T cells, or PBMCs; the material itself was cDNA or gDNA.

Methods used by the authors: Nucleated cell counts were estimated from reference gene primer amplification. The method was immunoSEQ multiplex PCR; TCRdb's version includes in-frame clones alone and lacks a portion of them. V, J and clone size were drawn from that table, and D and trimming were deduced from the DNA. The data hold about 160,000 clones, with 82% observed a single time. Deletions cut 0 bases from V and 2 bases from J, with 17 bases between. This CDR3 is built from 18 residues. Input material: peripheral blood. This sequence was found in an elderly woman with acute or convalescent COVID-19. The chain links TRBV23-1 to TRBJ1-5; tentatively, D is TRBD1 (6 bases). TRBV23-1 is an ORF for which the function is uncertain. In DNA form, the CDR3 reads TGCGCCAGCAGTCAATCTATTTTGGGACACCGGGGCAATCAGCCCCAGCATTTT. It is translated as CASSQSILGHRGNQPQHF.